The present TCR beta chain was sequenced within a study of beta chain features in type 1 diabetes. Findings of the study overall: The influence of HLA type on TCRB rearrangement stayed undetermined. Type 1 diabetes patients had moderately but significantly shorter TCRB CDR3s in all four CD4+ subsets. There were fewer insertions and more deletions at the VDJ junctions of type 1 diabetes patients.

The V segment lost 9 bases and the J segment 0 bases; nucleotides outside the gene matches: 6. CDR1 is MNHNS, CDR2 SASEGT, per germline. The CDR3 consists of 15 residues. About this clone itself: The antigen is not known.

Sequenced material consisted of expressed TCRB transcripts (all of the isolated RNA was reverse transcribed). Naive, central memory and regulatory T cell samples averaged about 3.6 million immunoSEQ reads each. Measured with immunoSEQ multiplex PCR; TCRdb has only the in-frame clones, and not every one. The data contain over 150,000 clones, approximately 7.9% of them singletons. The TCR was taken from a man aged 18-30 years with type 1 diabetes. The gene calls are TRBV6-1 and TRBJ1-2; TRBD1 matches at 11 bases. Sample: central memory CD4+ T cells from blood. The CDR3 sequence: CASNRDRGSNYGYTF. DNA for the CDR3: TGTGCCAGTAACCGGGACAGGGGGTCTAACTATGGCTACACCTTC.